This T cell receptor beta chain was sequenced in a study of blood T cell repertoires in COVID-19. The authors' processing: Estimation of nucleated cell counts relied on the amplification of reference gene primers. Sequenced by immunoSEQ multiplex PCR; TCRdb stores in-frame clones only, minus some. V, J and clone size are taken as reported in that table, and D and trimming were inferred from the DNA itself. The sample has approximately 140,000 clones; 70% to 80% are singletons. Sequencing was carried out using peripheral blood. This receptor was identified in a man in his fifties or sixties with acute or convalescent COVID-19.

The CDR3 is CASSLAPDRAYATNEKLFF. The CDR3 DNA follows: TGTGCCAGCAGCTTAGCCCCAGACAGAGCTTATGCAACTAATGAAAAACTGTTTTTT. The J gene is TRBJ1-4, the V gene TRBV7-9; possible D gene TRBD1, 5 bases. With 0 bases removed from V and 0 bases from J, the gap between germline ends came to 17 bases. The CDR3 sequence is 19 residues long. CDR1 is SEHNR, CDR2 FQNEAQ, per germline (reference sequence).